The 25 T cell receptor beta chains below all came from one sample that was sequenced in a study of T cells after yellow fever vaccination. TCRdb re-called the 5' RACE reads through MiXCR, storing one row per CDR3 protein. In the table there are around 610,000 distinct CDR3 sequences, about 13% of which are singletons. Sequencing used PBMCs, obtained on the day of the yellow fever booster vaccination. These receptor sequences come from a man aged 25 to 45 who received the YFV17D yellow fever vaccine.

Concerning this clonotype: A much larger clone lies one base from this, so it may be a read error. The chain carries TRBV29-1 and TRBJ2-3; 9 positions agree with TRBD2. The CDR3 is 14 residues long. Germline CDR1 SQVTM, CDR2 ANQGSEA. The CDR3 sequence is CSVEGLAGPDTKYF. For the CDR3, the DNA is TGCAGCGTTGAAGGGCTAGCGGGACCCGATACGAAGTATTTT.

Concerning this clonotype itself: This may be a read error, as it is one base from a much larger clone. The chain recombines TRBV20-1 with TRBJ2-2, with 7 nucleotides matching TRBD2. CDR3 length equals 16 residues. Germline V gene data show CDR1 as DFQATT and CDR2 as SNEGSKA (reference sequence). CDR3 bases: TGCAGTGCTAGAGAAGCGCTTGCGGGTTATGCGGGGGAGCCGTTTTTT. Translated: CSAREALAGYAGEPFF.

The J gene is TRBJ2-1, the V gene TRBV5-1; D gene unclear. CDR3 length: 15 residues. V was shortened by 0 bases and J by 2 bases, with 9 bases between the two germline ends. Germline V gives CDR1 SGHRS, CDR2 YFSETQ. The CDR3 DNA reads TGCGCCAGCAGCTTGGAAGGTCTAACCTACAATGAGCAGTTCTTC. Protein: CASSLEGLTYNEQFF.

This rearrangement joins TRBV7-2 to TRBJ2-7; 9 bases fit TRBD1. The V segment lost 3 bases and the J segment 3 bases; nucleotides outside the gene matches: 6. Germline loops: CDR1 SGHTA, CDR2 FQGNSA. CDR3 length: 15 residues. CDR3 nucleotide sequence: TGTGCCAGCAGCTTTCGCGGGACAGGGATCTACGAGCAGTACTTC. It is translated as CASSFRGTGIYEQYF.

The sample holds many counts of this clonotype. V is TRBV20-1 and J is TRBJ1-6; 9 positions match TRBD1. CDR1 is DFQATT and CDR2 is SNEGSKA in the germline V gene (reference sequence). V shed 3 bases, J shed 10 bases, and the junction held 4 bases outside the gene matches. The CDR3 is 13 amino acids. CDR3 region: CSASRDRASPLHF. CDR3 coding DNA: TGCAGTGCTAGTAGGGACAGGGCGTCACCCCTCCACTTT.

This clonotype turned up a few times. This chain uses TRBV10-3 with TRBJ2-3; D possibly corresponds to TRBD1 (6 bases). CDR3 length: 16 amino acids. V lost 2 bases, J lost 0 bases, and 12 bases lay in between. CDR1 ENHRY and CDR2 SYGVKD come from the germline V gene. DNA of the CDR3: TGTGCCATCAGTGAGCGGGGCAGGGGAAGCACAGATACGCAGTATTTT. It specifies CAISERGRGSTDTQYF.

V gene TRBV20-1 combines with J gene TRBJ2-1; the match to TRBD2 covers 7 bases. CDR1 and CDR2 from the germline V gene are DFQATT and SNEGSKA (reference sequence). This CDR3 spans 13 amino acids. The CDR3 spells CRVGAGAYNEQFF. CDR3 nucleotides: TGCAGAGTCGGGGCGGGAGCGTACAATGAGCAGTTCTTC.

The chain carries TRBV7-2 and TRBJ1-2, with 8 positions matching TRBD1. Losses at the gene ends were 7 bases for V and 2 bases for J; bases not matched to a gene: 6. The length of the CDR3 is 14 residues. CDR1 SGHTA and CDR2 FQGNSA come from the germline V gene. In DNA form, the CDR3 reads TGTGCCAGCAACCGACAGGGGCAGAACTATGGCTACACCTTC. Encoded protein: CASNRQGQNYGYTF.

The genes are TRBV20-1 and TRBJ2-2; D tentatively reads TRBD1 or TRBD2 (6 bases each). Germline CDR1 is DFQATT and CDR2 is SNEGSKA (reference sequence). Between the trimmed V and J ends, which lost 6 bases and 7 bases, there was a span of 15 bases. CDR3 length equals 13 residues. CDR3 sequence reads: CSALGGPNGELFF. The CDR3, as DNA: TGCAGTGCCTTAGGGGGGCCTAACGGGGAGCTGTTTTTT.

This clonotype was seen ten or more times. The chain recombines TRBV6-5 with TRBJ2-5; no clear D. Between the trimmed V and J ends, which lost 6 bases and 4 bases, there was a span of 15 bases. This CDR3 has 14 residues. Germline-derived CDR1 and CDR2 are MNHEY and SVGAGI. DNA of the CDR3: TGTGCCAGCAGCCACTCAAATGAAATAGAGACCCAGTACTTC. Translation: CASSHSNEIETQYF.

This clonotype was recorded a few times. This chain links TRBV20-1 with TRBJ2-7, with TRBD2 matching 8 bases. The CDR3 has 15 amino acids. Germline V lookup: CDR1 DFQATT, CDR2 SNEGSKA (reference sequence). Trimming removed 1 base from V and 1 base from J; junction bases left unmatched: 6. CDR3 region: CSARVLERESYEQYF. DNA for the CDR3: TGCAGTGCTAGAGTCTTGGAGCGGGAGTCCTACGAGCAGTACTTC.

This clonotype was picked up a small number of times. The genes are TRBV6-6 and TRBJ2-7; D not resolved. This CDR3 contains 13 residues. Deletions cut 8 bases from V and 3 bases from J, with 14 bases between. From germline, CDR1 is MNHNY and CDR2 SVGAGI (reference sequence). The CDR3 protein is CASGSWQNYEQYF. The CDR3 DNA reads TGTGCCAGCGGATCCTGGCAAAACTACGAGCAGTACTTC.

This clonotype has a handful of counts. The CDR3 sequence is CASSPRVSGAGHEQYF. The CDR3 coding sequence is TGTGCCAGCAGTCCCCGGGTTTCCGGGGCGGGGCACGAGCAGTACTTC. J is TRBJ2-7 and V is TRBV28; possibly TRBD2 for D (6 bases). The CDR3 spans 16 residues. The V end lost 5 bases, the J end lost 5 bases, and 22 bases lay between the germline ends. Germline V gene data show CDR1 as MDHEN and CDR2 as SYDVKM.

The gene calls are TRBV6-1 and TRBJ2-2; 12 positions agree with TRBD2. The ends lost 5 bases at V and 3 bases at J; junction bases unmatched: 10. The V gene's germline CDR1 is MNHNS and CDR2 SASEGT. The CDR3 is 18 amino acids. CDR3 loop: CASSPGARLAGDTGELFF. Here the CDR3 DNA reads TGTGCCAGCAGTCCAGGGGCTCGACTAGCGGGGGACACCGGGGAGCTGTTTTTT.

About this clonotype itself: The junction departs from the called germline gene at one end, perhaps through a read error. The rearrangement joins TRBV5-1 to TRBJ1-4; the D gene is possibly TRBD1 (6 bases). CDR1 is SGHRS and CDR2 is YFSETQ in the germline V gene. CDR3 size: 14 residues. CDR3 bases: TGTGCCAGCTCCCTGACAGGACCTAATGAAAAACTGTTTTTT. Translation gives CASSLTGPNEKLFF.

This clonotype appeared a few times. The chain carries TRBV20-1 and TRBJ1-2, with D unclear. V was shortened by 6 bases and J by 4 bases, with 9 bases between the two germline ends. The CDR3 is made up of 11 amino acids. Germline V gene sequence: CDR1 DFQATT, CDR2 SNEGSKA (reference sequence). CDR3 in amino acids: CSAKHSYGYTF. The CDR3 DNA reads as TGCAGTGCCAAGCACAGCTATGGCTACACCTTC.

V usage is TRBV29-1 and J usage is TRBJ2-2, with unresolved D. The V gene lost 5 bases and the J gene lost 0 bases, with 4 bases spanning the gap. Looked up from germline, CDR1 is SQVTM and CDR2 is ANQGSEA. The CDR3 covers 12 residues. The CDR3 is CSVSTNTGELFF. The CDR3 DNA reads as TGCAGCGTTTCAACGAACACCGGGGAGCTGTTTTTT.

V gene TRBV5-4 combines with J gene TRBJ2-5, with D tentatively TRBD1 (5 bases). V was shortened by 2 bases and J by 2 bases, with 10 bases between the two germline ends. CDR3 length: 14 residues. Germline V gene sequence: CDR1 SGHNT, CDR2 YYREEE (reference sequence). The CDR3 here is CASSLRDRQETQYF. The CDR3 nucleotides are TGTGCCAGCAGCTTACGCGACAGACAAGAGACCCAGTACTTC.

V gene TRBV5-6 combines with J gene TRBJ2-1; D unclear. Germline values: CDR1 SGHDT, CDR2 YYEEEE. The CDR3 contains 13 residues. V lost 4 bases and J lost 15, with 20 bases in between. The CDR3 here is CASSASGLGRVFF. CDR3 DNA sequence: TGTGCCAGCAGCGCCTCTGGCCTAGGAAGGGTGTTCTTC.

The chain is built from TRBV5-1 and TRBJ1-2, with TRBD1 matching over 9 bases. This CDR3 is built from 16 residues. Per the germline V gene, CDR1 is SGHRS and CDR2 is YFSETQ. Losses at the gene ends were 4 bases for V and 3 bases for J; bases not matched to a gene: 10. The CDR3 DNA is TGCGCCAGCAGCAGACCCGGGACAGGGTGGGACTATGGCTACACCTTC. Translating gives CASSRPGTGWDYGYTF.

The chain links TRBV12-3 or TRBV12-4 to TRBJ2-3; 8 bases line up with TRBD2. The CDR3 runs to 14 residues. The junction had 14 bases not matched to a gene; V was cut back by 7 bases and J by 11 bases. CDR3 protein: CASTRSPRTSGQYF. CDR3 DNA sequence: TGTGCCAGCACCCGAAGCCCGAGAACTAGCGGGCAGTATTTT.

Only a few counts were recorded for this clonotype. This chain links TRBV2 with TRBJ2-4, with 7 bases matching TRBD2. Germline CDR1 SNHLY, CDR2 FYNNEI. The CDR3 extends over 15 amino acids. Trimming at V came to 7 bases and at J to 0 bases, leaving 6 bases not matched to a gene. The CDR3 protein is CASTEGGIAKNIQYF. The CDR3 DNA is TGTGCCAGCACTGAGGGAGGGATAGCCAAAAACATTCAGTACTTC.

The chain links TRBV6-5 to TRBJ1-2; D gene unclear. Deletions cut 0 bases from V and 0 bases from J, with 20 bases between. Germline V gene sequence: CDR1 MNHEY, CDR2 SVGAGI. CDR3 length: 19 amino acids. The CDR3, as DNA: TGTGCCAGCAGTTACTCACCCTCTAGCGGGAGGGAACCTAACTATGGCTACACCTTC. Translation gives CASSYSPSSGREPNYGYTF.

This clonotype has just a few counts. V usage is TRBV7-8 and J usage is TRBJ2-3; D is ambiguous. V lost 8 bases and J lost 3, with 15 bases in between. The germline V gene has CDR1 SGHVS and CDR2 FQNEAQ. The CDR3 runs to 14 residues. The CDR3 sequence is CASRAWRDTDTQYF. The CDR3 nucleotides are TGTGCCAGCCGGGCGTGGAGAGATACAGATACGCAGTATTTT.

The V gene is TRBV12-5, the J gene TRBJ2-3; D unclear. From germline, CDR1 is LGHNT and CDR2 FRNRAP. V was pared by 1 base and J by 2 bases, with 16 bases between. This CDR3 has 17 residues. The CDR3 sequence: CASGLAFLGPFTDTQYF. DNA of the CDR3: TGTGCTAGTGGTTTGGCCTTCCTCGGACCGTTCACAGATACGCAGTATTTT.